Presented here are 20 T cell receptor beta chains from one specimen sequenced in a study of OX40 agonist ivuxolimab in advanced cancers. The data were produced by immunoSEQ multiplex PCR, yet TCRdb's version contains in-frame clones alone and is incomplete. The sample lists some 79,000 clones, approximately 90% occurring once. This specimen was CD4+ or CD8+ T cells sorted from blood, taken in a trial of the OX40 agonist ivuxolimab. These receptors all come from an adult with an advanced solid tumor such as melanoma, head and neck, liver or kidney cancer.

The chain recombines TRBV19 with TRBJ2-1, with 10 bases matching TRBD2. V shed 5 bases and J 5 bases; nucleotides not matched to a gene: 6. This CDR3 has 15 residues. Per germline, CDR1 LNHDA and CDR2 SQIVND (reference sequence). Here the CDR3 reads CASSLGTSDNNEQFF. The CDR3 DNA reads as TGTGCCAGTAGTCTCGGGACTAGCGATAACAATGAGCAGTTCTTC.

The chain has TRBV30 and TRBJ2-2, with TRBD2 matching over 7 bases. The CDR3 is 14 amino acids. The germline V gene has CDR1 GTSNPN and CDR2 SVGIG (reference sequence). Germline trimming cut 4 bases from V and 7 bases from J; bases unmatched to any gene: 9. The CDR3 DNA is TGTGCCTGGATGGGCGGGAGTGAAAACGGGGAGCTGTTTTTT. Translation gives CAWMGGSENGELFF.

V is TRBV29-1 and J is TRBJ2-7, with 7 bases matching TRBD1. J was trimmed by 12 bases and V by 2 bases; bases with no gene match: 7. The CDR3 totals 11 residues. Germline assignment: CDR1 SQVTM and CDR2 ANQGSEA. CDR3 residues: CSVEKGGKGYF. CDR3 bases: TGCAGCGTTGAAAAAGGGGGCAAGGGGTACTTC.

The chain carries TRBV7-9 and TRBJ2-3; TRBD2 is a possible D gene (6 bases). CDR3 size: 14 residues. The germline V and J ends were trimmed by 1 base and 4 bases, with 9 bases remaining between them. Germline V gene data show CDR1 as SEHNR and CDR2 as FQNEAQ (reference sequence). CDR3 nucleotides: TGTGCCAGCAGCTTAGAGGGGACTGCAGATACGCAGTATTTT. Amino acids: CASSLEGTADTQYF. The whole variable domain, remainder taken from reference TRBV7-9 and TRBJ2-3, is DTGVSQNPRHKITKRGQNVTFRCDPISEHNRLYWYRQTLGQGPEFLTYFQNEAQLEKSRLLSDRFSAERPKGSFSTLEIQRTEQGDSAMYLCASSLEGTADTQYFGPGTRLTVL.

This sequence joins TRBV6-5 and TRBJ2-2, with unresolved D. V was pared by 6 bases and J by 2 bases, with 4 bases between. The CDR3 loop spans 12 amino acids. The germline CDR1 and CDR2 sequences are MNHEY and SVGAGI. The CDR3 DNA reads TGTGCCAGCAGCCGAAACACCGGGGAGCTGTTTTTT. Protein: CASSRNTGELFF.

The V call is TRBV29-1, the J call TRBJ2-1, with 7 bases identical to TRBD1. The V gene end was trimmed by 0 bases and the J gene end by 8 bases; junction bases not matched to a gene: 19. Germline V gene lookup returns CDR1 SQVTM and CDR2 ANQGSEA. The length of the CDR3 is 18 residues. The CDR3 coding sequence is TGCAGCGTTGAAGACCCACACAGGGGATCGGGAAGGTACTATGAGCAGTTCTTC. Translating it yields CSVEDPHRGSGRYYEQFF.

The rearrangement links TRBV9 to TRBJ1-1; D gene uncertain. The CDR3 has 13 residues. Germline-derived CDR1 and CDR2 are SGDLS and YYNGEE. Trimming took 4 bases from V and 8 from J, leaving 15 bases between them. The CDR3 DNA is TGTGCCAGCAGCCCAGCCCAAGTTGGGGAAGCTTTCTTT. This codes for CASSPAQVGEAFF. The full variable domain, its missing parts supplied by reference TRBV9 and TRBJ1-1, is DSGVTQTPKHLITATGQRVTLRCSPRSGDLSVYWYQQSLDQGLQFLIQYYNGEERAKGNILERFSAQQFPDLHSELNLSSLELGDSALYFCASSPAQVGEAFFGQGTRLTVV.

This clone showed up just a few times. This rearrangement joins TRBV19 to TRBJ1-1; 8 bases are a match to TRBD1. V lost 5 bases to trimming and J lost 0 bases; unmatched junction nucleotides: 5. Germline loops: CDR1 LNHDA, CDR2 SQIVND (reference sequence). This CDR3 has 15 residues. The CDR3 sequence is CASSLQTGVNTEAFF. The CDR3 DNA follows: TGTGCCAGTAGTCTCCAGACAGGGGTGAACACTGAAGCTTTCTTT.

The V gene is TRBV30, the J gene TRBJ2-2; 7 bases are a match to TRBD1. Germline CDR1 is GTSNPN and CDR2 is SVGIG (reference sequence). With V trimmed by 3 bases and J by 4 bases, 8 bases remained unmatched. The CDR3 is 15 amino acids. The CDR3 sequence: CAWRRQTGSTGELFF. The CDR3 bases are TGTGCCTGGAGGAGACAGACAGGGTCCACCGGGGAGCTGTTTTTT.

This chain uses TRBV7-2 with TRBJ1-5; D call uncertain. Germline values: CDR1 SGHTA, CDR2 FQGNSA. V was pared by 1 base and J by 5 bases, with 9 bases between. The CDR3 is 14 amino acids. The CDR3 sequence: CASSLVGSDQPQHF. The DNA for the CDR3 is TGTGCCAGCAGCTTAGTAGGGTCCGATCAGCCCCAGCATTTT.

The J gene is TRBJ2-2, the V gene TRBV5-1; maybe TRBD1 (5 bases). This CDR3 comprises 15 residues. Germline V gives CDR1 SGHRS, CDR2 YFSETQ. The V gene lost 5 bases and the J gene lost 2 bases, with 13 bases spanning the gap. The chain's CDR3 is CASSLQGSNTGELFF. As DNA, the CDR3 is TGCGCCAGCAGTCTCCAGGGTAGTAACACCGGGGAGCTGTTTTTT.

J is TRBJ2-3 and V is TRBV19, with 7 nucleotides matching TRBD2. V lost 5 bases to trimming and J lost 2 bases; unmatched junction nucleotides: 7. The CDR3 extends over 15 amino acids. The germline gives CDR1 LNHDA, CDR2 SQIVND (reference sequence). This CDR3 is CASSRGETHTDTQYF. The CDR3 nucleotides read TGTGCCAGTAGTCGGGGGGAAACACACACAGATACGCAGTATTTT.

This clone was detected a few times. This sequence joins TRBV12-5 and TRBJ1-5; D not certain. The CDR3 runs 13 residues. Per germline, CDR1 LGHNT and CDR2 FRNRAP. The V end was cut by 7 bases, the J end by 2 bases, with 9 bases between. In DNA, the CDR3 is TGTGCTAGTGACAATGGCGGCAATCAGCCCCAGCATTTT. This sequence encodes CASDNGGNQPQHF.

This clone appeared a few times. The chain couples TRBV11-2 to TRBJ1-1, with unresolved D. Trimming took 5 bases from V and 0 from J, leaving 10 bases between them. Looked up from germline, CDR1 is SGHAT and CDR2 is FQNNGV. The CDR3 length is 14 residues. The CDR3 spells CASSLLTMNTEAFF. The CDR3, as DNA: TGTGCCAGCAGCCTACTGACAATGAACACTGAAGCTTTCTTT.

Here the CDR3 DNA reads TGTGCCAGCGAGTCAGGGTCTCACTACAATGAGCAGTTCTTC. Translated: CASESGSHYNEQFF. J is TRBJ2-1 and V is TRBV2; tentative D call: TRBD1 (5 bases). CDR3 length: 14 residues. Deletions cut 8 bases from V and 3 bases from J, with 14 bases between. The germline V gene has CDR1 SNHLY and CDR2 FYNNEI.

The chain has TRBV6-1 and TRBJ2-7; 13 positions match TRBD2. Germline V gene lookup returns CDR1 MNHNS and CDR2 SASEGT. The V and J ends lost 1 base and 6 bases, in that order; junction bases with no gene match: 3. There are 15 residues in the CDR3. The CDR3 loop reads CASSEGTSGSGEQYF. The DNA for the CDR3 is TGTGCCAGCAGTGAAGGGACTAGCGGGAGTGGCGAGCAGTACTTC.

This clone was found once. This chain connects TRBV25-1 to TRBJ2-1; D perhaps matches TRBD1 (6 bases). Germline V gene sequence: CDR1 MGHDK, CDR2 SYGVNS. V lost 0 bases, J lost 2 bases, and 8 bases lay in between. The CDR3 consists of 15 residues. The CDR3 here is CASSEYRTAYNEQFF. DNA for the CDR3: TGTGCCAGCAGTGAATATCGGACAGCCTACAATGAGCAGTTCTTC.

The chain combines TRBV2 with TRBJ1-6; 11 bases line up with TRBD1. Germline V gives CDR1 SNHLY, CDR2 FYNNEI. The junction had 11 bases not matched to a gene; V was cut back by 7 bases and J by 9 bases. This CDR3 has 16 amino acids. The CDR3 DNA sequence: TGTGCCAGCATAATCTCGGCCGGGACAGGGGGTTCACCCCTCCACTTT. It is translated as CASIISAGTGGSPLHF.

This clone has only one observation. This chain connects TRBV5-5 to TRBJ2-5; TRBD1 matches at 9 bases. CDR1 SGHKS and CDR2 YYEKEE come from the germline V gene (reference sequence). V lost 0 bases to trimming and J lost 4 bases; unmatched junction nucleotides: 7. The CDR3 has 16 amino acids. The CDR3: CASSLGPGQGGETQYF. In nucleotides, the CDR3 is TGTGCCAGCAGCTTGGGCCCGGGACAGGGCGGAGAGACCCAGTACTTC.

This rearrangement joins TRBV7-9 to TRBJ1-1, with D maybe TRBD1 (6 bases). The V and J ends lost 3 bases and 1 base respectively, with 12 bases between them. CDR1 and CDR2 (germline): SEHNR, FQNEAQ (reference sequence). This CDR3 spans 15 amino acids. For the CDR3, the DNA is TGTGCCAGCAGCTTGGTAGGCAGGGGGAACACTGAAGCTTTCTTT. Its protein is CASSLVGRGNTEAFF.